This T cell receptor (beta chain) was sequenced for a study of blood T cell repertoires in COVID-19. At the level of the study: T cells, B-cell-depleted T cells, or PBMCs provided the cDNA or gDNA that served as material.

V dropped 5 bases and J dropped 11 bases, with 16 bases sitting between them. The germline CDR1 and CDR2 sequences are SEHNR and FQNEAQ (reference sequence). The CDR3 covers 12 residues. Authors' analysis steps: Amplification with reference gene primers provided the estimates of nucleated cell counts. Clones were sequenced by immunoSEQ multiplex PCR, and TCRdb holds only the in-frame ones, with some missing. Clonal size and the V and J genes are those of that table, whereas D and trimming came from the DNA. This sample has 300,000 to 350,000 clones; 87% occur once, and the top ten carry approximately 9.9%. This clone was detected only a few times.

The receptor was isolated from a man under 40 with COVID-19, enrolled during active disease. The chain links TRBV7-9 to TRBJ2-7, with D possibly matching TRBD1 (6 bases). Sequenced sample: peripheral blood. Here the CDR3 DNA reads TGTGCCAGCAGCGCCGAGGGACAACGTGAGTACTTC. Protein sequence: CASSAEGQREYF.